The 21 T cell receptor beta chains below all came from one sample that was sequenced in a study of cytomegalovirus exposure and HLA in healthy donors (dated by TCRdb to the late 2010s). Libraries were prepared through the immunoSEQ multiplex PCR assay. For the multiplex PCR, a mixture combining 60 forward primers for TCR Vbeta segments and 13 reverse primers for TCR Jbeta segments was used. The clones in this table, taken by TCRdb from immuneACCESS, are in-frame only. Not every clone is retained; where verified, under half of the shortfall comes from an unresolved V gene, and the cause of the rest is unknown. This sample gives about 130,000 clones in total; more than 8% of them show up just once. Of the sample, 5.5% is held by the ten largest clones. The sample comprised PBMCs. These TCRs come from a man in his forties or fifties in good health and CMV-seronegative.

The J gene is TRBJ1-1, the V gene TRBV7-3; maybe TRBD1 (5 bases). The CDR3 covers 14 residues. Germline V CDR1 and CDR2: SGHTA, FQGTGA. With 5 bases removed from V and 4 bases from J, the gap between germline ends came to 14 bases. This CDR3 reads CASSPTAASTEAFF. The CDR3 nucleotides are TGTGCCAGCAGCCCGACAGCCGCGAGCACTGAAGCTTTCTTT.

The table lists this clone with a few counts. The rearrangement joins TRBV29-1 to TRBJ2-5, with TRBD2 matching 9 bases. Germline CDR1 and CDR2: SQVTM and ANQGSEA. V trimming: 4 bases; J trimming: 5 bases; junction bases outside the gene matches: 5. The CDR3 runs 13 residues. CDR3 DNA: TGCAGCGTTGGGTTTAGCGGGGGCGAGACCCAGTACTTC. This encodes CSVGFSGGETQYF.

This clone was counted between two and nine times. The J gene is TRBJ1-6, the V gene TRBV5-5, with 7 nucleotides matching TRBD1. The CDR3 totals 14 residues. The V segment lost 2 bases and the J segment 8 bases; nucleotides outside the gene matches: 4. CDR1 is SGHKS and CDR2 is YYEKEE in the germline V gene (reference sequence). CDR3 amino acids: CASSFRDSHSPLHF. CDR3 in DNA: TGTGCCAGCAGCTTTCGGGACAGCCATTCACCCCTCCACTTT.

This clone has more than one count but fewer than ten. CDR3 loop: CASTRGFQETQYF. CDR3 DNA sequence: TGTGCCAGCACCCGAGGGTTCCAAGAGACCCAGTACTTC. The chain has TRBV7-9 and TRBJ2-5, with a possible D match to TRBD2 (5 bases). Trimming took 7 bases from V and 1 from J, leaving 10 bases between them. In germline, CDR1 is SEHNR, CDR2 FQNEAQ (reference sequence). The length of the CDR3 is 13 residues.

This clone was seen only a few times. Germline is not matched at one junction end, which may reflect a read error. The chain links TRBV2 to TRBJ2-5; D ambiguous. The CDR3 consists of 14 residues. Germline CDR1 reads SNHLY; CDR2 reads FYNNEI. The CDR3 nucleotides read TGTGCCAGCAGCGAAGCGAGCATACAAGAGACCCAGTACTTC. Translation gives CASSEASIQETQYF.

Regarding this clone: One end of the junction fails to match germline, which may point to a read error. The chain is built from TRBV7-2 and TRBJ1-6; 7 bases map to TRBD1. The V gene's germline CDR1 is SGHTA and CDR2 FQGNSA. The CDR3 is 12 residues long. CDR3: CASSLQEGALYF. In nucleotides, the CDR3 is TGTGCCAGCAGTCTTCAGGAGGGGGCCCTCTACTTT.

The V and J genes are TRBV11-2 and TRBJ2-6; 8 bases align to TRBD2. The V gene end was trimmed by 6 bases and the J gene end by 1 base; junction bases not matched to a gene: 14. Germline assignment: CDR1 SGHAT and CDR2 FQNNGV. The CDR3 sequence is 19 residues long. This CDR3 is CASRYFRGGEFSGANVLTF. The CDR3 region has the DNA TGTGCCAGCAGATATTTTCGGGGGGGGGAATTTTCTGGGGCCAACGTCCTGACTTTC.

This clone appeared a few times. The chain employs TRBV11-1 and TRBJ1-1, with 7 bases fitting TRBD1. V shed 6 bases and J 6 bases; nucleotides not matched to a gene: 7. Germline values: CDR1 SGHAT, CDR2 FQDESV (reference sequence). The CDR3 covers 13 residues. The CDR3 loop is CASRGQTPSEAFF. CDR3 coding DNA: TGTGCCAGCAGGGGACAGACCCCCTCTGAAGCTTTCTTT. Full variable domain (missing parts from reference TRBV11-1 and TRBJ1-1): EAEVAQSPRYKITEKSQAVAFWCDPISGHATLYWYRQILGQGPELLVQFQDESVVDDSQLPKDRFSAERLKGVDSTLKIQPAELGDSAMYLCASRGQTPSEAFFGQGTRLTVV.

The CDR3 protein is CASSQRGGIGGNTIYF. The CDR3 DNA is TGCGCCAGCAGCCAAAGGGGAGGAATAGGTGGAAACACCATATATTTT. The J gene is TRBJ1-3, the V gene TRBV4-3; tentative D call: TRBD1 (5 bases). The ends were cut back, 2 bases at V and 3 bases at J, with 14 bases in the middle. The CDR3 length is 16 residues. CDR1 is LGHNA and CDR2 is YSLEER in the germline V gene.

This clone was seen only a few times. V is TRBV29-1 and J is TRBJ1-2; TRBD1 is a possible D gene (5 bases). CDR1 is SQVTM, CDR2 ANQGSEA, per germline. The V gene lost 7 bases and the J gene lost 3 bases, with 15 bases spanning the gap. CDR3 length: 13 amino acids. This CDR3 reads CSGKSGTDYGYTF. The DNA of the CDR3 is TGCAGCGGCAAGTCCGGGACTGACTATGGCTACACCTTC.

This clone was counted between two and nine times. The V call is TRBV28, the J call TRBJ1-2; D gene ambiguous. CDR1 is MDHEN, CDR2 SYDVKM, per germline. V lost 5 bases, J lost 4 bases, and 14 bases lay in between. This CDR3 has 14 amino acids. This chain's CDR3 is CASSPEDYFYGYTF. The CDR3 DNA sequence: TGTGCCAGCAGTCCGGAGGACTATTTCTATGGCTACACCTTC.

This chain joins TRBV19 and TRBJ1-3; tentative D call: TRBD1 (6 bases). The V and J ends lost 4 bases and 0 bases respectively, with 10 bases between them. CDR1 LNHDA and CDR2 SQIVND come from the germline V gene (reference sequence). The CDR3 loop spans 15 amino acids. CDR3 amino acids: CASSTDRTSGNTIYF. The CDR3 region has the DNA TGTGCCAGTAGTACCGACAGGACCTCTGGAAACACCATATATTTT.

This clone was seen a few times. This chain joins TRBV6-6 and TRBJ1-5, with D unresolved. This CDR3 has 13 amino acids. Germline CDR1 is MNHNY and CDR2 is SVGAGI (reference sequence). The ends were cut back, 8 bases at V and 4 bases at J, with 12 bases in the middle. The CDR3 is CASGKGVNQPQHF. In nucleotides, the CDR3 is TGTGCCAGCGGGAAGGGAGTAAATCAGCCCCAGCATTTT.

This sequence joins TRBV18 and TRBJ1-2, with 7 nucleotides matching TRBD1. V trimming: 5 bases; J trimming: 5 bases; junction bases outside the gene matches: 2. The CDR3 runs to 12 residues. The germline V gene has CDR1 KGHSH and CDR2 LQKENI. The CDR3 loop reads CASSDRAYGYTF. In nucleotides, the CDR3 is TGTGCCAGCTCAGACAGGGCGTATGGCTACACCTTC.

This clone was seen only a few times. CDR3 sequence (DNA): TGTGCCAGCAGTTTCACAGGGGGGGGCTTATCTTCCCAGCCCCAGCATTTT. Translated, it gives CASSFTGGGLSSQPQHF. The J gene is TRBJ1-5, the V gene TRBV7-9, with TRBD1 identical over 8 bases. The CDR3 is 17 residues long. Germline trimming cut 6 bases from V and 7 bases from J; bases unmatched to any gene: 17. Germline loops: CDR1 SEHNR, CDR2 FQNEAQ (reference sequence).

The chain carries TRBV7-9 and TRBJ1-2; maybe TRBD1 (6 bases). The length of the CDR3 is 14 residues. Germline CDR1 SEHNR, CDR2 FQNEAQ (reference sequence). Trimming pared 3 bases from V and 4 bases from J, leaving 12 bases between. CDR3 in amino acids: CASSFRDTPYGYTF. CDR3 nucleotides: TGTGCCAGCAGCTTCCGGGACACACCCTATGGCTACACCTTC.

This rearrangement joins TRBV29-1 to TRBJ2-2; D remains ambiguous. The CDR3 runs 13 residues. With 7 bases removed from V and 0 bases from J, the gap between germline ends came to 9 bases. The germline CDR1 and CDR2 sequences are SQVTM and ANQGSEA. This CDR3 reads CSAQTANTGELFF. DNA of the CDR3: TGCAGCGCTCAAACGGCGAACACCGGGGAGCTGTTTTTT.

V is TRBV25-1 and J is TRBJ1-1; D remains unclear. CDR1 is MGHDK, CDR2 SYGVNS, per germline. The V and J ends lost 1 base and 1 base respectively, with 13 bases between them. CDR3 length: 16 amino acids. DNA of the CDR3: TGTGCCAGCAGTGAATTTTCCGGCGGAAGGAACACTGAAGCTTTCTTT. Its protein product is CASSEFSGGRNTEAFF. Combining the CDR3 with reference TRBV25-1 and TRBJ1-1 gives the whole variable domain EADIYQTPRYLVIGTGKKITLECSQTMGHDKMYWYQQDPGMELHLIHYSYGVNSTEKGDLSSESTVSRIRTEHFPLTLESARPSHTSQYLCASSEFSGGRNTEAFFGQGTRLTVV.

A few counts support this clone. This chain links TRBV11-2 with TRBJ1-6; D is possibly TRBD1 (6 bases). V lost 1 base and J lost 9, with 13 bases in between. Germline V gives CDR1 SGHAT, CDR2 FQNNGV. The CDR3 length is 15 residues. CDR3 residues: CASSLASGDVSPLHF. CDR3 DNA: TGTGCCAGCAGCTTAGCCTCAGGGGACGTTTCACCCCTCCACTTT.

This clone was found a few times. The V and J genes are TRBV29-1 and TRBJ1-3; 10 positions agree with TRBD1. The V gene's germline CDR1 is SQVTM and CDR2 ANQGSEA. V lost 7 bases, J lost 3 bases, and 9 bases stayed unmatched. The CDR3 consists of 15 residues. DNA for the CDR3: TGCAGCGACATCGGACAGGGGGTATTTGGAAACACCATATATTTT. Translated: CSDIGQGVFGNTIYF.

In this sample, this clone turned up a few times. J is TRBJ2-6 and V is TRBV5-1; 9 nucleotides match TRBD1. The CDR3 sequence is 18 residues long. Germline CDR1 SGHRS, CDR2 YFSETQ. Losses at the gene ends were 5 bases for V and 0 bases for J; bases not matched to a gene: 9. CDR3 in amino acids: CASRPPGQGTSGANVLTF. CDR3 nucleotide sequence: TGCGCCAGCAGGCCCCCGGGACAGGGTACCTCTGGGGCCAACGTCCTGACTTTC.